The rows below give T cell receptor beta chains drawn from one sample of a study of CD8+CD57+ T cells in acquired aplastic anemia. TCRdb reanalysed the reads using MiXCR and keeps one entry per CDR3 protein. The sample lists 450,000 to 550,000 distinct CDR3 sequences; around a third were seen once. The sequenced material came from sorted CD4+, CD8+, or CD8+CD57+ T cells (not recorded which) from PBMCs. The receptor set was obtained from a human donor with aplastic anemia. Both conserved end residues are part of each CDR3. A D gene is named only where the DNA matches it firmly. Where a row states a size, it is once, few, many or the class of an expanded clone; other rows omit it.

j_call | d_call | clone_size | v_call | cdr3_aa | cdr3_nt
TRBJ1-1 | TRBD1 | . | TRBV15 | CATSSRIRETTQGTNTEAFF | TGTGCCACCAGCAGCAGAATCAGAGAAACGACACAGGGGACAAACACTGAAGCTTTCTTT
TRBJ1-5 | . | many | TRBV20-1 | CSAQGNQPQHF | TGCAGTGCTCAGGGTAATCAGCCCCAGCATTTT
TRBJ2-1 | TRBD2 | . | TRBV6-1 | CASNLAGVYNEQFF | TGTGCCAGCAATCTAGCGGGAGTGTACAATGAGCAGTTCTTC
TRBJ1-2 | . | . | TRBV20-1 | CSASGTDYGYTF | TGCAGTGCCAGCGGGACTGACTATGGCTACACCTTC
TRBJ1-5 | . | many | TRBV10-3 | CAISESAGSNQPQHF | TGTGCCATCAGTGAGTCGGCAGGGAGCAATCAGCCCCAGCATTTT
TRBJ1-3 | . | many | TRBV4-3 | CASSQGPRNTIYF | TGCGCCAGCAGCCAGGGACCGAGAAACACCATATATTTT
TRBJ2-7 | TRBD1 | . | TRBV2 | CASSPGQARTYEQYF | TGTGCCAGCAGCCCGGGACAGGCGAGAACCTACGAGCAGTACTTC
TRBJ2-7 | . | . | TRBV19 | CASSLGLTLEQYF | TGTGCCAGTAGCCTGGGACTTACCCTCGAGCAGTACTTC
TRBJ2-5 | TRBD1 | few | TRBV19 | CASKFTGQASQETQYF | TGTGCCAGTAAGTTTACGGGACAGGCATCCCAAGAGACCCAGTACTTC
TRBJ1-6 | . | many | TRBV20-1 | CSARDGDSPLHF | TGCAGTGCTAGAGATGGGGACTCACCCCTCCACTTT
TRBJ2-7 | TRBD1 | . | TRBV2 | CASSDSNRGPSEQYF | TGTGCCAGCAGTGACTCGAACAGGGGGCCTTCCGAGCAGTACTTC
TRBJ2-3 | . | . | TRBV7-2 | CASRLAGRTDTQYF | TGTGCCAGCAGGTTGGCGGGGAGGACAGATACGCAGTATTTT
TRBJ1-4 | . | . | TRBV7-9 | CASSPYTKLFF | TGTGCCAGCAGCCCGTATACAAAACTGTTTTTT
TRBJ1-1 | . | . | TRBV5-1 | CASSSRTENTEAFF | TGCGCCAGCAGCTCCAGGACGGAGAACACTGAAGCTTTCTTT
TRBJ2-1 | . | many | TRBV15 | CATSRDRGRDEQFF | TGTGCCACCAGCAGAGATCGGGGGCGGGATGAGCAGTTCTTC
TRBJ1-6 | . | . | TRBV2 | CASSGDLDNSPLHF | TGTGCCAGCAGTGGGGATCTGGATAATTCACCCCTCCACTTT
TRBJ2-7 | . | . | TRBV5-6 | CASSLKGVGYEQYF | TGTGCCAGCAGCTTGAAGGGGGTTGGCTACGAGCAGTACTTC
TRBJ1-4 | TRBD1 | . | TRBV10-3 | CAISGAGGHEKLFF | TGTGCCATCAGTGGGGCAGGGGGACATGAAAAACTGTTTTTT
TRBJ1-1 | . | . | TRBV7-8 | CASSLLGNMNTEAFF | TGTGCCAGCAGCTTACTCGGGAACATGAACACTGAAGCTTTCTTT
TRBJ2-3 | TRBD1 | . | TRBV20-1 | CSASSGTGSSDTQYF | TGCAGTGCTAGCTCCGGGACAGGGAGTTCAGATACGCAGTATTTT
TRBJ2-3 | TRBD2 | many | TRBV2 | CASSDGGGGTDTQYF | TGTGCCAGCAGTGACGGTGGGGGGGGCACAGATACGCAGTATTTT
TRBJ1-1 | TRBD1 | . | TRBV5-1 | CASLPRDSPTEAFF | TGCGCCAGCCTTCCCCGGGACAGCCCTACTGAAGCTTTCTTT
TRBJ1-6 | . | . | TRBV29-1 | CSLDQGDSPLHF | TGCAGCTTGGACCAAGGGGATTCACCCCTCCACTTT
TRBJ2-5 | . | . | TRBV19 | CASSTRGAETQYF | TGTGCCAGTAGTACAAGGGGGGCGGAGACCCAGTACTTC
TRBJ2-1 | TRBD2 | . | TRBV4-3 | CASSQDSWGLADEQFF | TGCGCCAGCAGCCAAGATAGTTGGGGACTAGCAGATGAGCAGTTCTTC
TRBJ2-2 | . | . | TRBV9 | CASSVESGVNTGELFF | TGTGCCAGCAGCGTAGAGTCAGGGGTGAACACCGGGGAGCTGTTTTTT
TRBJ2-5 | TRBD1 | . | TRBV20-1 | CSARQPGQGAGETQYF | TGCAGTGCTCGCCAGCCGGGACAGGGGGCGGGGGAGACCCAGTACTTC
TRBJ2-3 | TRBD1 | . | TRBV12-3/TRBV12-4 | CASSSQTGHGDTQYF | TGTGCCAGCAGTTCCCAGACAGGGCATGGAGATACGCAGTATTTT
TRBJ2-3 | TRBD1 | . | TRBV6-5 | CASSYSGQNTDTQYF | TGTGCCAGCAGTTACTCGGGACAGAACACAGATACGCAGTATTTT
TRBJ2-1 | TRBD2 | . | TRBV11-2 | CASSSKALAGDRGEQFF | TGTGCCAGCAGCTCGAAGGCGCTAGCGGGAGATAGGGGTGAGCAGTTCTTC
TRBJ1-1 | . | few | TRBV7-9 | CASSSSDPNTEAFF | TGTGCCAGCAGCTCCTCAGACCCAAACACTGAAGCTTTCTTT
TRBJ2-7 | . | few | TRBV10-3 | CASSEAGPLGREQYF | TGTGCCAGCAGCGAGGCCGGGCCCCTCGGCCGCGAGCAGTACTTC
TRBJ2-7 | . | few | TRBV2 | CASSITGNHEQYF | TGCGCCAGCAGTATAACAGGGAACCACGAGCAGTACTTC
TRBJ2-1 | . | many | TRBV7-2 | CASSLGHEQFF | TGTGCCAGCAGCTTAGGGCACGAGCAGTTCTTC